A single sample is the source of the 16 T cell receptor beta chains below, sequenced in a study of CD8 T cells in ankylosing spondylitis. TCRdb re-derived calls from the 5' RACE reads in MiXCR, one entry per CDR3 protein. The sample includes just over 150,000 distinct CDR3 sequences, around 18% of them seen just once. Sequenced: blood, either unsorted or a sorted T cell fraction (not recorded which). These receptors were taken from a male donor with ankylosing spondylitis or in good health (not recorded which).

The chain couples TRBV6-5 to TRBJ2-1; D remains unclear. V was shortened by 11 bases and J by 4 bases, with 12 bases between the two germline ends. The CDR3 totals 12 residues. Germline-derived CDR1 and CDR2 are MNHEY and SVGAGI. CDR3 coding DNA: TGTGCCGTCGACTCAGGATACAATGAGCAGTTCTTC. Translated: CAVDSGYNEQFF.

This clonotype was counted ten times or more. As DNA, the CDR3 is TGTGCCAGCAACCCCCCGCAGAGGGGGACTGAAGCTTTCTTT. This sequence encodes CASNPPQRGTEAFF. V usage is TRBV28 and J usage is TRBJ1-1, with D perhaps matching TRBD1 (6 bases). The CDR3 sequence is 14 residues long. The V gene lost 7 bases and the J gene lost 5 bases, with 17 bases spanning the gap. Germline CDR1 MDHEN, CDR2 SYDVKM.

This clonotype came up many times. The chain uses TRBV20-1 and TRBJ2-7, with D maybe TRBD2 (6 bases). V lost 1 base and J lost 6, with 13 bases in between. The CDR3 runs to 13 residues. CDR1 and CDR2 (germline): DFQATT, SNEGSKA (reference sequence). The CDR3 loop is CSARATLASEQYF. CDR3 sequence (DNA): TGCAGTGCTAGAGCCACACTAGCCTCCGAGCAGTACTTC.

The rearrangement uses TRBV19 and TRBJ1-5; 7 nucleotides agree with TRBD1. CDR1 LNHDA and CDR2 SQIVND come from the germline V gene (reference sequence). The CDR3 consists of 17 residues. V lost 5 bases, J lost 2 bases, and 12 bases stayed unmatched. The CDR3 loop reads CASSPLLRGVGNQPQHF. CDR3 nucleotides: TGTGCCAGTAGTCCCCTCCTCAGGGGGGTGGGCAATCAGCCCCAGCATTTT.

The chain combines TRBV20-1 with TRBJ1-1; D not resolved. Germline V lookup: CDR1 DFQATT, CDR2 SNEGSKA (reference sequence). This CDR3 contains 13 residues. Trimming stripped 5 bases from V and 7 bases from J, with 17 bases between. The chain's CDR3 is CSALRDTALEAFF. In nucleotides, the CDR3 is TGCAGTGCTTTGAGAGACACTGCTCTTGAAGCTTTCTTT.

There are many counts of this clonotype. The DNA of the CDR3 is TGTGCCAGCAGCGAACTCATAGACAGGGATTACACCGGGGAGCTGTTTTTT. Its protein is CASSELIDRDYTGELFF. The V call is TRBV9, the J call TRBJ2-2; 7 bases match TRBD1. The germline CDR1 and CDR2 sequences are SGDLS and YYNGEE. J was trimmed by 3 bases and V by 3 bases; bases with no gene match: 11. The CDR3 runs to 17 residues.

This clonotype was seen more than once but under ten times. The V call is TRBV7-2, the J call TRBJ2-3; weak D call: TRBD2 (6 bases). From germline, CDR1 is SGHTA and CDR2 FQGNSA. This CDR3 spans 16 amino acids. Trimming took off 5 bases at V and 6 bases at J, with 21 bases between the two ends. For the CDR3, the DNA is TGTGCCAGCAGCCCTCGGGGTAGCGGCGTCATTGATACGCAGTATTTT. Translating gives CASSPRGSGVIDTQYF.

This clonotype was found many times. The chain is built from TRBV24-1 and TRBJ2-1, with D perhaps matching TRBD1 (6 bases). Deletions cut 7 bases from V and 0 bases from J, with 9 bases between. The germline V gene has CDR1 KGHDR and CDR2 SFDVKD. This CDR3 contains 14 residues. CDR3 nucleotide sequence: TGTGCCACCAGCGCAGGGGTCTCCTACAATGAGCAGTTCTTC. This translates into CATSAGVSYNEQFF.

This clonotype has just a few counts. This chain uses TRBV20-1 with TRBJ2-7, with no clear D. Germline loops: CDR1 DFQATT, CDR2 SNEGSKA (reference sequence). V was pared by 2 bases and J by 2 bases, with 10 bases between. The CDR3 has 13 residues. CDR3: CSARMAGTYEQYF. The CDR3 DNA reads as TGCAGTGCTAGAATGGCAGGTACCTACGAGCAGTACTTC.

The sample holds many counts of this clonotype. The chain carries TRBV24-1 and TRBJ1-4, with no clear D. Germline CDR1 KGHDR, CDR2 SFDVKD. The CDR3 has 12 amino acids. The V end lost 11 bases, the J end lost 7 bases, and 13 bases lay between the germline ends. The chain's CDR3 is CAIPLECEKLFF. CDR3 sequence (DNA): TGTGCCATTCCCCTGGAATGTGAAAAACTGTTTTTT.

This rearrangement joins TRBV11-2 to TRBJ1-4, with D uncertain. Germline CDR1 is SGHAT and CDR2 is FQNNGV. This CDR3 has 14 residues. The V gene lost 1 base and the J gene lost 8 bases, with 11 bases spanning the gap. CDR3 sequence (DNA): TGTGCCAGCAGCTTAGCCTCCTTGGGCGAAAAACTGTTTTTT. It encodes CASSLASLGEKLFF.

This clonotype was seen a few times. The CDR3 bases are TGCGCCAGCAGCTCACAGGGCTCTAATGAAAAACTGTTTTTT. This translates into CASSSQGSNEKLFF. V usage is TRBV5-1 and J usage is TRBJ1-4, with a tentative D call TRBD1 (6 bases). Germline V gene lookup returns CDR1 SGHRS and CDR2 YFSETQ. Trimming left V 3 bases short and J 3 bases short, with 9 bases between. The CDR3 is 14 residues long.

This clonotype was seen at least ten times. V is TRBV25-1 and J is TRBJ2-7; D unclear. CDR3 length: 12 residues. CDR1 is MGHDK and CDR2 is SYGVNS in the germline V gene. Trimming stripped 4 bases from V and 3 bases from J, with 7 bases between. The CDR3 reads CASSGARYEQYF. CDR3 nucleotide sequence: TGTGCCAGCAGTGGGGCCCGCTACGAGCAGTACTTC.

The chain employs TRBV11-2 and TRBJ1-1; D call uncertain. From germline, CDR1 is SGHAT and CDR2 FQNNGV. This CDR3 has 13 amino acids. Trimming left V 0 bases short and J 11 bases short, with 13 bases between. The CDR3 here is CASSLDLRLWAFF. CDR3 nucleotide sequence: TGTGCCAGCAGCTTAGATCTCCGGTTATGGGCTTTCTTT.

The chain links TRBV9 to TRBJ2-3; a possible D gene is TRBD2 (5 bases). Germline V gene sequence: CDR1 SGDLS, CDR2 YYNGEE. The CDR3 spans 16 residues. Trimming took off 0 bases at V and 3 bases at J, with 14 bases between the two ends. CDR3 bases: TGTGCCAGCAGCGTAGCGGCGGGCCATAGAACAGATACGCAGTATTTT. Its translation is CASSVAAGHRTDTQYF.

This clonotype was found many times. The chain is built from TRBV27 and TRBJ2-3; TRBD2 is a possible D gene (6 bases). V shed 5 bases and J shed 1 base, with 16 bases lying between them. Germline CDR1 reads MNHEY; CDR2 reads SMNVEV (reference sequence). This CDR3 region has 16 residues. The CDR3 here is CASSLTGLLGTDTQYF. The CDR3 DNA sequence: TGTGCCAGCAGTCTCACGGGACTCTTGGGCACAGATACGCAGTATTTT.